This TCR beta chain was sequenced for a study of cytomegalovirus exposure and HLA in healthy donors. Study context: In an earlier analysis, some 110 million unique TCR beta sequences were found from some 170 million T cells. HLA-typed donors were the source of about 85 million unique TCRs held in an early data release.

The primer mix had 60 Vbeta and 13 Jbeta primers. Data came from immunoSEQ multiplex PCR; TCRdb stores just in-frame clones and leaves some out. The sample lists roughly 150,000 clones; less than 90% were seen once. The germline V gene encodes CDR1 WSHSY and CDR2 SAAADI. The CDR3 runs to 15 residues. In this sample, this clone turned up once. Germline is not matched at one junction end, which may reflect a read error. Other DNA sequences from this sample encode an identical CDR3 as well. This sequence joins TRBV10-2 and TRBJ1-1, with 7 bases aligning to TRBD1. Sequenced material: PBMCs. The sequence came from a man between 45 and 60 years old in good health and CMV-seropositive. In DNA, the CDR3 is TGCGCTAGCAGTGAGTCGACAGGGTTTGGCACTGAAGCTTTCTTT. Translating gives CASSESTGFGTEAFF.